The 29 T cell receptor beta chains listed next were all sequenced from one sample in a study of Graves' ophthalmopathy and Graves' hyperthyroidism. Amplification from RNA transcripts yielded the TCR beta CDR3 regions. Second-round multiplex PCR followed a first-round RT-PCR using HTBI primers. TCRdb recomputed calls from the multiplex PCR reads with MiXCR, one row per CDR3 protein. This table has about 390,000 distinct CDR3 sequences, about 16% appearing once. Sequencing was carried out using peripheral blood. Every receptor here comes from a woman between 18 and 29 years old with stable Graves' hyperthyroidism.

Points on this clonotype: This sequence may be a read error, since a much larger clone differs from it by one base. This chain joins TRBV29-1 and TRBJ1-2; D might be TRBD1 (5 bases). The CDR3 has 13 amino acids. V was shortened by 8 bases and J by 2 bases, with 15 bases between the two germline ends. Germline-derived CDR1 and CDR2 are SQVTM and ANQGSEA. The CDR3 loop reads CSFWTPGNYGYTF. Written as DNA, the CDR3 is TGCAGCTTTTGGACGCCAGGGAACTATGGCTACACCTTC.

The table lists this clonotype with many counts. The rearrangement joins TRBV6-1 to TRBJ1-5, with a weak D call TRBD1 (6 bases). Germline values: CDR1 MNHNS, CDR2 SASEGT. The CDR3 covers 16 residues. V lost 6 bases, J lost 3 bases, and 18 bases lay in between. The CDR3 DNA follows: TGTGCCAGCAGCCGAGGTGGAGGGGGACTCAATCAGCCCCAGCATTTT. It yields the protein CASSRGGGGLNQPQHF.

This clonotype has a count of ten or more. The V and J genes are TRBV20-1 and TRBJ2-7; 8 nucleotides match TRBD1. Germline values: CDR1 DFQATT, CDR2 SNEGSKA (reference sequence). This CDR3 has 13 amino acids. V shed 6 bases, J shed 6 bases, and the junction held 10 bases outside the gene matches. CDR3 bases: TGCAGTGCCCAAGGGACAGGTTCGGGCGAGCAGTACTTC. Its protein is CSAQGTGSGEQYF.

This clonotype appeared many times. The V call is TRBV19, the J call TRBJ1-1, with 7 bases lining up with TRBD1. This CDR3 region has 14 residues. CDR1 is LNHDA and CDR2 is SQIVND in the germline V gene (reference sequence). J was trimmed by 5 bases and V by 6 bases; bases with no gene match: 9. The CDR3 bases are TGTGCCAGTAGCTCCTACAGGGGCGAGACTGAAGCTTTCTTT. Encoded protein: CASSSYRGETEAFF.

This clonotype has ten or more counts. CDR3 sequence: CASRTKGPTEAFF. The DNA for the CDR3 is TGTGCCAGCAGGACGAAGGGTCCCACTGAAGCTTTCTTT. The chain has TRBV6-5 and TRBJ1-1; D is ambiguous. The CDR3 spans 13 residues. V was clipped by 6 bases and J by 4 bases, with 12 bases between them. Germline V CDR1 and CDR2: MNHEY, SVGAGI.

The rearrangement links TRBV4-2 to TRBJ2-6; D call uncertain. With 0 bases removed from V and 0 bases from J, the gap between germline ends came to 18 bases. The CDR3 has 20 amino acids. The germline gives CDR1 LGHNA, CDR2 YNFKEQ. CDR3 sequence: CASSQDPNSPSLSGANVLTF. Written as DNA, the CDR3 is TGTGCCAGCAGCCAAGATCCTAACAGTCCCTCCCTCTCTGGGGCCAACGTCCTGACTTTC.

Many counts were recorded for this clonotype. The gene calls are TRBV11-2 and TRBJ2-2; 11 bases are a match to TRBD1. With 1 base clipped from V and 1 base from J, the junction kept 17 bases outside the gene matches. Germline V gene sequence: CDR1 SGHAT, CDR2 FQNNGV. The CDR3 totals 22 residues. Here the CDR3 DNA reads TGTGCCAGCAGCTTAGTTCTGACAAGGACAGGGGGCGTGTTAGGGAACACCGGGGAGCTGTTTTTT. Its protein is CASSLVLTRTGGVLGNTGELFF.

This clonotype was detected many times. This sequence joins TRBV2 and TRBJ1-1, with D uncertain. The V end lost 7 bases, the J end lost 0 bases, and 12 bases lay between the germline ends. In germline, CDR1 is SNHLY, CDR2 FYNNEI. The CDR3 contains 14 residues. In DNA form, the CDR3 reads TGTGCCAGCACTTTGACAAGAATGAACACTGAAGCTTTCTTT. Its translation: CASTLTRMNTEAFF.

This clonotype was counted many times. The CDR3 spells CASMGGEGGTEAFF. The CDR3 DNA sequence: TGTGCCAGCATGGGGGGAGAGGGGGGCACTGAAGCTTTCTTT. This chain connects TRBV27 to TRBJ1-1, with D tentatively TRBD1 (6 bases). The CDR3 has 14 amino acids. In germline, CDR1 is MNHEY, CDR2 SMNVEV (reference sequence). Trimming removed 7 bases at V and 4 bases at J, with 16 bases between.

This clonotype was seen at least ten times. The rearrangement links TRBV29-1 to TRBJ2-5; D uncertain. Between the trimmed V and J ends, which lost 5 bases and 1 base, there was a span of 17 bases. The CDR3 loop spans 15 amino acids. Germline assignment: CDR1 SQVTM and CDR2 ANQGSEA. CDR3 residues: CSVLGVYGSQETQYF. The CDR3 DNA is TGCAGCGTTCTCGGAGTTTATGGCAGCCAAGAGACCCAGTACTTC.

In this sample, this clonotype turned up many times. The rearrangement links TRBV6-2 or TRBV6-3 to TRBJ1-5; maybe TRBD1 (5 bases). CDR1 and CDR2 (germline): MNHEY, SVGEGT. CDR3 size: 14 residues. The V end lost 5 bases, the J end lost 5 bases, and 13 bases lay between the germline ends. The CDR3 here is CASSQSGTYQPQHF. In DNA, the CDR3 is TGTGCCAGCAGTCAATCAGGGACTTATCAGCCCCAGCATTTT.

This clonotype was found a few times. The chain has TRBV19 and TRBJ1-2; D is perhaps TRBD1 (6 bases). CDR3 length: 16 residues. V gave up 7 bases and J gave up 3 bases, with 21 bases separating them. In germline, CDR1 is LNHDA, CDR2 SQIVND (reference sequence). CDR3 in DNA: TGTGCCAGTACCACCGGGGGGGGCCACTCCTACTATGGCTACACCTTC. Amino acid sequence: CASTTGGGHSYYGYTF.

At least ten counts were recorded for this clonotype. V gene TRBV20-1 combines with J gene TRBJ1-6; D not resolved. V lost 3 bases, J lost 0 bases, and 9 bases lay in between. Germline loops: CDR1 DFQATT, CDR2 SNEGSKA (reference sequence). This CDR3 is built from 15 residues. CDR3 sequence: CSARFRSSYNSPLHF. The CDR3 coding sequence is TGCAGTGCTAGGTTCAGGAGCTCCTATAATTCACCCCTCCACTTT.

This clonotype was seen more than once but under ten times. The V call is TRBV7-2, the J call TRBJ1-3, with TRBD1 matching 8 bases. The V gene end was trimmed by 8 bases and the J gene end by 9 bases; junction bases not matched to a gene: 9. This CDR3 has 13 residues. CDR1 and CDR2 from the germline V gene are SGHTA and FQGNSA. The CDR3 loop reads CASGTGEISTIYF. The CDR3 DNA reads as TGTGCCAGCGGGACAGGCGAAATTTCCACCATATATTTT.

This clonotype has at least ten counts. V usage is TRBV7-2 and J usage is TRBJ2-2; 8 bases fit TRBD2. With 3 bases clipped from V and 6 bases from J, the junction kept 6 bases outside the gene matches. The germline V gene has CDR1 SGHTA and CDR2 FQGNSA. CDR3 length: 15 amino acids. CDR3 loop: CASSLKRGKPGELFF. CDR3 DNA sequence: TGTGCCAGCAGCTTGAAGCGGGGGAAACCCGGGGAGCTGTTTTTT.

This clonotype appeared many times. This chain joins TRBV20-1 and TRBJ1-2; D remains unclear. Germline-derived CDR1 and CDR2 are DFQATT and SNEGSKA (reference sequence). Trimming cost V 3 bases and J 0 bases, with 8 bases left between them. The CDR3 is made up of 13 amino acids. The CDR3 DNA sequence: TGCAGTGCTAGTTCTGGGGCTAACTATGGCTACACCTTC. Its translation is CSASSGANYGYTF.

In this sample, this clonotype turned up many times. The CDR3, as DNA: TGTGCCAGCAGTTTTTCGTCTGAGAGGGGCTACACCTTC. Residues: CASSFSSERGYTF. This chain links TRBV12-3 or TRBV12-4 with TRBJ1-2; D not certain. The germline V and J ends were trimmed by 3 bases and 8 bases, with 13 bases remaining between them. This CDR3 has 13 amino acids.

This clonotype was counted only a few times. The genes are TRBV12-3 or TRBV12-4 and TRBJ1-6; D is unresolved. The CDR3 runs to 14 residues. Trimming took off 3 bases at V and 5 bases at J, with 8 bases between the two ends. For the CDR3, the DNA is TGTGCCAGCAGTTTGGCAGATAATAATTCACCCCTCCACTTT. This sequence encodes CASSLADNNSPLHF.

This clonotype came up many times. The chain joins TRBV7-2 to TRBJ1-2; D is perhaps TRBD1 (5 bases). V was trimmed by 1 base and J by 8 bases, leaving 14 bases between them. Germline-derived CDR1 and CDR2 are SGHTA and FQGNSA. This CDR3 comprises 14 residues. In DNA form, the CDR3 reads TGTGCCAGCAGCTTAGTGGTAGGCCACAGGGGCTACACCTTC. It specifies CASSLVVGHRGYTF.

This clonotype was observed at least ten times. The rearrangement joins TRBV7-9 to TRBJ2-2, with D hard to call. This CDR3 region has 14 residues. V was shortened by 1 base and J by 6 bases, with 9 bases between the two germline ends. Germline V gene sequence: CDR1 SEHNR, CDR2 FQNEAQ (reference sequence). CDR3 amino acids: CASSLGRVPGELFF. The CDR3 region has the DNA TGTGCCAGCAGCTTAGGTCGCGTTCCCGGGGAGCTGTTTTTT. The variable domain in full, with the rest retrieved from reference TRBV7-9 and TRBJ2-2, is DTGVSQNPRHKITKRGQNVTFRCDPISEHNRLYWYRQTLGQGPEFLTYFQNEAQLEKSRLLSDRFSAERPKGSFSTLEIQRTEQGDSAMYLCASSLGRVPGELFFGEGSRLTVL.

This clonotype was observed many times. A much larger clonotype is one base distant, so this may be a read error. The rearrangement joins TRBV15 to TRBJ1-1; the D is unclear. V lost 4 bases and J lost 3, with 12 bases in between. There are 14 residues in the CDR3. The germline V gene encodes CDR1 LNHNV and CDR2 YYDKDF (reference sequence). The CDR3 DNA is TGTGCCACCAGCAAGGTGCGGGTGGACACTGAAGCTTTCTTT. Encoded protein: CATSKVRVDTEAFF.

This clonotype was counted at least ten times. This chain connects TRBV7-9 to TRBJ1-5, with a possible D match to TRBD1 (5 bases). The germline V gene has CDR1 SEHNR and CDR2 FQNEAQ (reference sequence). The CDR3 loop spans 15 amino acids. Trimming left V 6 bases short and J 1 base short, with 13 bases between. CDR3 DNA: TGTGCCAGCAGACCGGGAGGGGACAGCAATCAGCCCCAGCATTTT. This codes for CASRPGGDSNQPQHF.

This clonotype was found many times. The CDR3 DNA sequence: TGCGCCAGCAGCTTGGGGGAAGGCTACACCTTC. Translated, it gives CASSLGEGYTF. The genes are TRBV5-1 and TRBJ1-2, with D unresolved. The V gene's germline CDR1 is SGHRS and CDR2 YFSETQ. The CDR3 is made up of 11 amino acids. Trimming took 0 bases from V and 8 from J, leaving 5 bases between them.

This clonotype was seen ten or more times. V is TRBV6-1 and J is TRBJ1-6; 11 bases agree with TRBD1. Unmatched junction bases numbered 0, after V lost 4 bases and J lost 7 bases. The CDR3 sequence is 14 residues long. The germline V gene encodes CDR1 MNHNS and CDR2 SASEGT. The CDR3 DNA reads as TGTGCCAGCAGTGGGGACAGGGGGAATTCACCCCTCCACTTT. Its protein is CASSGDRGNSPLHF.

This clonotype was recorded many times. The chain joins TRBV6-1 to TRBJ2-5; perhaps D is TRBD1 or TRBD2 (7 bases each). This CDR3 is built from 13 residues. Trimming pared 8 bases from V and 5 bases from J, leaving 15 bases between. Germline V gene data show CDR1 as MNHNS and CDR2 as SASEGT. The CDR3 region is CASVGTAGETQYF. DNA for the CDR3: TGTGCCAGCGTCGGGACAGCGGGGGAGACCCAGTACTTC.

The sample holds a few counts of this clonotype. The chain employs TRBV5-4 and TRBJ2-5; no definite D call. CDR1 and CDR2 (germline): SGHNT, YYREEE (reference sequence). This CDR3 comprises 14 residues. Trimming stripped 4 bases from V and 3 bases from J, with 13 bases between. The CDR3 region is CASSHRLKEETQYF. CDR3 in DNA: TGTGCCAGCAGCCATCGACTGAAAGAAGAGACCCAGTACTTC.

V gene TRBV13 combines with J gene TRBJ1-2; TRBD1 might be the D (5 bases). V was clipped by 0 bases and J by 9 bases, with 8 bases between them. The CDR3 has 12 residues. Germline lookup yields CDR1 PRHDT and CDR2 FYEKMQ (reference sequence). The CDR3 coding sequence is TGTGCCAGCAGCTTAGGTCCGGGACGCTACACCTTC. It encodes CASSLGPGRYTF.

The sample holds one count of this clonotype. The chain recombines TRBV12-3 or TRBV12-4 with TRBJ2-5; 7 bases agree with TRBD1. This CDR3 has 15 amino acids. The junction had 10 bases not matched to a gene; V was cut back by 5 bases and J by 4 bases. Written as DNA, the CDR3 is TGTGCCAGCAGTACCTATAGGACAGGCTTAGAGACCCAGTACTTC. Protein sequence: CASSTYRTGLETQYF.

Only a few counts were recorded for this clonotype. This may arise from a read error, as a much more abundant clone is one base away. The genes are TRBV6-2 or TRBV6-3 and TRBJ2-5; tentatively, D is TRBD1 or TRBD2 (5 bases each). This CDR3 spans 13 amino acids. Germline lookup yields CDR1 MNHEY and CDR2 SVGEGT. CDR3 DNA: TGTGCCAGCACCGGTCCGGACCAAGGGACCAAGTACTTC. It specifies CASTGPDQGTKYF.